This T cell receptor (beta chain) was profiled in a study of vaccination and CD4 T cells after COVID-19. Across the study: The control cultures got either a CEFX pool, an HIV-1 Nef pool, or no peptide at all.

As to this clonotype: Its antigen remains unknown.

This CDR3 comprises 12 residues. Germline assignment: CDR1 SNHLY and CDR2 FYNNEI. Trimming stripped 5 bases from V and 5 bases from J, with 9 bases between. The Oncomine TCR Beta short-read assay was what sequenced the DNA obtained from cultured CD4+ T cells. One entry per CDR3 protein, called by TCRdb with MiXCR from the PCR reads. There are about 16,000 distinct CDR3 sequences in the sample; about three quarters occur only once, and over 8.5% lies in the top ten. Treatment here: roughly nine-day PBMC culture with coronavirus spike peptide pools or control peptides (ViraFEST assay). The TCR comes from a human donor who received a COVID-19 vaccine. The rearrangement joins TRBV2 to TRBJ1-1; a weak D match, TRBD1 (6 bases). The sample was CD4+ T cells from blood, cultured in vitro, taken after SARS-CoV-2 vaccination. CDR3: CASSYGQTEAFF. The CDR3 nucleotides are TGTGCCAGCAGTTACGGACAGACTGAAGCTTTCTTT.